Presented here are 10 T cell receptor beta chains from one specimen sequenced in a study of Ad26.COV2.S vaccination and SARS-CoV-2 variants. TCRdb's table, derived via immunoSEQ multiplex PCR, lists solely in-frame clones and lacks some. Here the sample spans about 350,000 clones, roughly 91% being singletons. The treatment denotes: some 20 received Ad26.COV2.S at low or high dose, single or two shots; 5 received placebo; per-sample allocation not given. Day 63 after the first vaccine or placebo injection was the time point for sampling. Sequenced material: peripheral blood, taken in a trial of Ad26.COV2.S vaccine versus placebo. These receptors were collected from a person between 18 and 60 years old who received the Ad26.COV2.S COVID-19 vaccine or a placebo.

This clone appeared a single time. This chain's CDR3 is CASSEPSGGYTF. The CDR3 nucleotides read TGTGCCAGCAGCGAGCCTTCTGGGGGCTACACCTTC. The rearrangement uses TRBV9 and TRBJ1-2; D ambiguous. CDR3 length equals 12 residues. CDR1 and CDR2 from the germline V gene are SGDLS and YYNGEE. The germline V and J ends were trimmed by 3 bases and 8 bases, with 11 bases remaining between them.

This chain joins TRBV30 and TRBJ1-1; 7 bases map to TRBD1. The CDR3 spans 13 residues. CDR1 is GTSNPN, CDR2 SVGIG, per germline (reference sequence). After removal of 1 base from V and 7 bases from J, the junction contained 6 bases not matched to a gene. This chain's CDR3 is CAWSGGGSNEAFF. The CDR3 DNA sequence: TGTGCCTGGAGTGGAGGGGGCAGTAATGAAGCTTTCTTT.

V usage is TRBV30 and J usage is TRBJ2-1; D uncertain. The CDR3 consists of 10 residues. Trimming pared 4 bases from V and 12 bases from J, leaving 10 bases between. Germline V gene lookup returns CDR1 GTSNPN and CDR2 SVGIG (reference sequence). In nucleotides, the CDR3 is TGTGCCTGGAATACCGGGCGGCAGTTCTTC. It is translated as CAWNTGRQFF.

V and J are TRBV21-1 and TRBJ1-6. TRBV21-1 is designated a pseudogene. This CDR3 has 16 residues. The CDR3: CASSKTCTKTGSPLHF. The CDR3 DNA follows: TGTGCCAGCAGCAAAACTTGTACTAAAACGGGATCACCCCTCCACTTT.

V usage is TRBV3-1 (or the pseudogene TRBV3-2) and J usage is TRBJ2-2, with D uncertain. Germline V lookup: CDR1 LGHDT, CDR2 YNNKEL (reference sequence). This CDR3 comprises 13 residues. The V end was cut by 4 bases, the J end by 3 bases, with 6 bases between. CDR3 amino acids: CASSPLYTGELFF. The CDR3 DNA is TGTGCCAGCAGCCCCCTATACACCGGGGAGCTGTTTTTT.

The chain joins TRBV5-1 to TRBJ2-2, with 13 bases matching TRBD2. The CDR3 has 17 residues. CDR1 SGHRS and CDR2 YFSETQ come from the germline V gene. The J segment lost 4 bases and the V segment lost 3 bases, leaving 6 bases of the junction unmatched. DNA for the CDR3: TGCGCCAGCAGCTCACCGGGACTAGCGGGAACCACCGGGGAGCTGTTTTTT. It translates to CASSSPGLAGTTGELFF.

CDR3 sequence reads: CASSPGLAGGPQETQYF. The DNA of the CDR3 is TGTGCCAGCAGCCCGGGACTAGCGGGGGGGCCTCAAGAGACCCAGTACTTC. The chain carries TRBV5-4 and TRBJ2-5, with 16 positions matching TRBD2. The CDR3 contains 17 residues. V dropped 4 bases and J dropped 2; count of bases not matched to a gene: 5. Germline loops: CDR1 SGHNT, CDR2 YYREEE (reference sequence).

This clone was seen more than once but under ten times. The chain employs TRBV27 and TRBJ2-7; D is ambiguous. With 0 bases removed from V and 0 bases from J, the gap between germline ends came to 3 bases. This CDR3 spans 13 amino acids. The V gene's germline CDR1 is MNHEY and CDR2 SMNVEV (reference sequence). The DNA for the CDR3 is TGTGCCAGCAGTTTATCGTTCTCCTACGAGCAGTACTTC. Translating it yields CASSLSFSYEQYF.

The chain links TRBV5-4 to TRBJ2-3, with 9 bases lining up with TRBD2. Looked up from germline, CDR1 is SGHNT and CDR2 is YYREEE (reference sequence). This CDR3 spans 16 amino acids. V shed 0 bases and J 3 bases; nucleotides not matched to a gene: 5. CDR3 region: CASSLGAGGPTDTQYF. CDR3 bases: TGTGCCAGCAGCTTGGGGGCGGGAGGGCCGACAGATACGCAGTATTTT.

This chain links TRBV7-9 with TRBJ1-2; maybe TRBD1 (6 bases). This CDR3 is 15 amino acids long. V was trimmed by 5 bases and J by 4 bases, leaving 17 bases between them. Germline CDR1 is SEHNR and CDR2 is FQNEAQ (reference sequence). The CDR3 protein is CASSDGGQVGYGYTF. CDR3 coding DNA: TGTGCCAGCAGCGACGGGGGCCAGGTTGGCTATGGCTACACCTTC.